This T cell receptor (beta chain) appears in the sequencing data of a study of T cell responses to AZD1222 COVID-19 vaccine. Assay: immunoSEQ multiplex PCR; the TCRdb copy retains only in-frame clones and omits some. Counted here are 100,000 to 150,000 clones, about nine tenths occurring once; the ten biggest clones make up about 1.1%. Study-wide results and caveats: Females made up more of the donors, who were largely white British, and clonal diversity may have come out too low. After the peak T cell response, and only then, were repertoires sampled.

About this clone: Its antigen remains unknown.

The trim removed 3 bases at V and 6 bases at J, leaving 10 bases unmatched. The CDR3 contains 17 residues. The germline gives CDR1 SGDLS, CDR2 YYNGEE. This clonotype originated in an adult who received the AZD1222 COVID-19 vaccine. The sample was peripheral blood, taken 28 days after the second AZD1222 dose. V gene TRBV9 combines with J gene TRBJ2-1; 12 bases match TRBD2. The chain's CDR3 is CASSARLAGAISNEQFF. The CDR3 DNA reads TGTGCCAGCAGCGCTCGACTAGCGGGGGCGATCTCCAATGAGCAGTTCTTC.